This T cell receptor beta chain was captured by sequencing in a study of cytomegalovirus exposure and HLA in healthy donors. This clone has a single count. No antigen is known for it. Points from the study as a whole: For most TCR sequences rarity was the rule, although some public TCRs occurred in many donors. Cytomegalovirus status was reportedly diagnosed by the classifier with high sensitivity and specificity. Among TCR beta chains, those listed as cytomegalovirus-associated numbered fewer than 200.

Using immunoSEQ multiplex PCR, the repertoire was profiled, and TCRdb retains in-frame clones only, with some absent. The data hold tens of thousands of clones, with under 95% observed a single time. From germline, CDR1 is SGDLS and CDR2 YYNGEE. This CDR3 is 16 amino acids long. V was shortened by 0 bases and J by 0 bases, with 11 bases between the two germline ends. The J gene is TRBJ2-3, the V gene TRBV9; D is ambiguous. Sequencing was performed on PBMCs. This sequence was found in a woman younger than 45 in good health and CMV-seronegative. CDR3 region: CASSVASLVSTDTQYF. In DNA, the CDR3 is TGTGCCAGCAGCGTAGCATCCCTAGTTAGCACAGATACGCAGTATTTT.